Below are 28 T cell receptor beta chains sequenced from a single sample in a study of T cell responses to AZD1222 COVID-19 vaccine. Assay: immunoSEQ multiplex PCR; the TCRdb copy retains only in-frame clones and omits some. The table shows some 280,000 clones, with almost 95% occurring only once. The sample here was peripheral blood, taken 28 days after the second AZD1222 dose. These receptors were taken from an adult who received the AZD1222 COVID-19 vaccine.

In its sample, this clone was seen once. The chain has TRBV6-4 and TRBJ1-5; D is undetermined. The CDR3 has 15 residues. In germline, CDR1 is MRHNA, CDR2 SNTAGT. V was clipped by 4 bases and J by 8 bases, with 18 bases between them. The DNA for the CDR3 is TGTGCCAGCAGTGCCAGACACAGTCCAATCGAGCCCCAGCATTTT. Translation: CASSARHSPIEPQHF.

The rearrangement links TRBV2 to TRBJ1-2; D is possibly TRBD1 (6 bases). The CDR3 consists of 13 residues. The germline V gene has CDR1 SNHLY and CDR2 FYNNEI. V shed 6 bases and J shed 8 bases, with 16 bases lying between them. The CDR3 region has the DNA TGTGCCAGCAGCACGACAGGCGTCAACGGCTACACCTTC. It translates to CASSTTGVNGYTF.

The CDR3: CASSAGLSLYEQYF. The CDR3 DNA reads TGTGCCAGCAGCGCAGGACTCAGCCTCTACGAGCAGTACTTC. The V call is TRBV9, the J call TRBJ2-7; D may be TRBD2 (5 bases). The CDR3 is made up of 14 amino acids. V was pared by 3 bases and J by 3 bases, with 13 bases between. CDR1 and CDR2 (germline): SGDLS, YYNGEE.

This clone showed up just a few times. Other nucleotide sequences from this sample produce the same CDR3. The DNA of the CDR3 is TGTGCCAGCAGCTCCAGCTCCTACGAGCAGTACTTC. Amino acid sequence: CASSSSSYEQYF. The V and J genes are TRBV9 and TRBJ2-7; D gene unclear. This CDR3 has 12 residues. The germline CDR1 and CDR2 sequences are SGDLS and YYNGEE. Trimming shortened V by 4 bases and J by 0 bases, and 5 bases separated the two germline ends.

The rearrangement uses TRBV20-1 and TRBJ2-2; no reliable D call. The length of the CDR3 is 10 residues. The germline CDR1 and CDR2 sequences are DFQATT and SNEGSKA (reference sequence). V gave up 6 bases and J gave up 8 bases, with 7 bases separating them. The CDR3 loop reads CSAWTGELFF. The CDR3 coding sequence is TGCAGTGCCTGGACGGGGGAGCTGTTTTTT.

This rearrangement joins TRBV4-1 to TRBJ2-1; 8 bases align to TRBD2. The length of the CDR3 is 16 residues. The germline gives CDR1 MGHRA, CDR2 YSYEKL. Unmatched junction bases numbered 5, after V lost 0 bases and J lost 4 bases. CDR3 DNA sequence: TGCGCCAGCAGCCAAGATTGGCCTAGCGGGTACAATGAGCAGTTCTTC. The encoded protein is CASSQDWPSGYNEQFF.

The CDR3 loop reads CASSGRGTEAFF. The CDR3 DNA follows: TGTGCCAGCAGTGGACGAGGCACTGAAGCTTTCTTT. The chain links TRBV2 to TRBJ1-1; D unclear. The CDR3 has 12 amino acids. V lost 4 bases to trimming and J lost 4 bases, with 7 bases between them. Germline lookup yields CDR1 SNHLY and CDR2 FYNNEI.

This clone appeared once. The rearrangement joins TRBV28 to TRBJ1-4; D is ambiguous. The CDR3 contains 13 residues. The V gene lost 3 bases and the J gene lost 7 bases, with 9 bases spanning the gap. Germline CDR1 and CDR2: MDHEN and SYDVKM. The CDR3 nucleotides are TGTGCCAGCAGTTTGGTGAATAGTGAAAAACTGTTTTTT. Protein: CASSLVNSEKLFF.

J is TRBJ1-1 and V is TRBV2; possibly TRBD1 for D (6 bases). Germline assignment: CDR1 SNHLY and CDR2 FYNNEI. Trimming shortened V by 6 bases and J by 4 bases, and 12 bases separated the two germline ends. The CDR3 extends over 13 amino acids. CDR3 in amino acids: CASSTGSLTEAFF. The CDR3 coding sequence is TGTGCCAGCAGCACAGGGAGTCTCACTGAAGCTTTCTTT.

This rearrangement joins TRBV4-1 to TRBJ2-7, with 8 bases matching TRBD1. Germline V CDR1 and CDR2: MGHRA, YSYEKL. V gave up 2 bases and J gave up 6 bases; unmatched junction bases: 9. The CDR3 is 15 amino acids. The CDR3 here is CASSQTGTGISEQYF. The DNA of the CDR3 is TGCGCCAGCAGCCAAACGGGGACAGGAATCAGCGAGCAGTACTTC.

V and J are TRBV7-2 and TRBJ1-2; a possible D gene is TRBD1 (5 bases). V lost 5 bases, J lost 8 bases, and 24 bases lay in between. The CDR3 covers 16 residues. Germline values: CDR1 SGHTA, CDR2 FQGNSA. CDR3 protein: CASSPYPGPRAPGYTF. Here the CDR3 DNA reads TGTGCCAGCAGCCCATACCCCGGCCCCAGGGCCCCGGGCTACACCTTC.

This clone is a singleton in its sample. The chain couples TRBV2 to TRBJ1-1, with 9 bases lining up with TRBD1. The CDR3 spans 13 residues. The V segment lost 10 bases and the J segment 3 bases; nucleotides outside the gene matches: 6. The V gene's germline CDR1 is SNHLY and CDR2 FYNNEI. CDR3 loop: CATRRQGDTEAFF. As DNA, the CDR3 is TGTGCCACCCGGAGACAGGGGGACACTGAAGCTTTCTTT.

J is TRBJ1-2 and V is TRBV28, with no clear D. Germline lookup yields CDR1 MDHEN and CDR2 SYDVKM. V lost 5 bases and J 3 bases, leaving 7 bases between the germline ends. This CDR3 has 12 residues. CDR3 sequence: CASSHKDYGYTF. The CDR3, as DNA: TGTGCCAGCAGTCACAAGGACTATGGCTACACCTTC.

The chain links TRBV5-1 to TRBJ2-3; no clear D gene. The CDR3 extends over 15 amino acids. Germline V gives CDR1 SGHRS, CDR2 YFSETQ. The V end lost 4 bases, the J end lost 0 bases, and 12 bases lay between the germline ends. CDR3 residues: CASSPQPLSTDTQYF. CDR3 sequence (DNA): TGCGCCAGCAGCCCCCAGCCTCTTAGCACAGATACGCAGTATTTT.

The rearrangement joins TRBV11-2 to TRBJ2-1; TRBD1 matches 12 bases. This CDR3 spans 17 amino acids. V was pared by 4 bases and J by 7 bases, with 11 bases of the junction left unmatched. Looked up from germline, CDR1 is SGHAT and CDR2 is FQNNGV. The CDR3 region is CASSSFSGTGGRNEQFF. CDR3 sequence (DNA): TGTGCCAGCAGCTCATTTTCCGGGACAGGGGGCCGTAATGAGCAGTTCTTC.

CDR3 coding DNA: TGTGCCAGCAGCTTAACCGGGAGTGGCGACGAGCAGTACTTC. This encodes CASSLTGSGDEQYF. This chain links TRBV7-2 with TRBJ2-7, with a tentative D call TRBD2 (6 bases). The ends were cut back, 2 bases at V and 5 bases at J, with 13 bases in the middle. There are 14 residues in the CDR3. CDR1 and CDR2 (germline): SGHTA, FQGNSA.

Only one count was recorded for this clone. The V gene is TRBV10-3, the J gene TRBJ2-3; D is undetermined. Germline-derived CDR1 and CDR2 are ENHRY and SYGVKD. The ends were cut back, 0 bases at V and 4 bases at J, with 5 bases in the middle. The CDR3 runs 13 residues. This CDR3 reads CAISESGSDTQYF. The CDR3 bases are TGTGCCATCAGTGAGTCTGGGTCAGATACGCAGTATTTT.

J is TRBJ1-1 and V is TRBV7-9; D unresolved. Trimming stripped 5 bases from V and 0 bases from J, with 13 bases between. In germline, CDR1 is SEHNR, CDR2 FQNEAQ (reference sequence). The CDR3 spans 15 residues. CDR3 in amino acids: CASSPTADLNTEAFF. The CDR3 DNA reads TGTGCCAGCAGCCCGACTGCGGATCTGAACACTGAAGCTTTCTTT.

The V call is TRBV18, the J call TRBJ2-5; D not resolved. The CDR3 loop spans 14 amino acids. V dropped 3 bases and J dropped 1 base, with 9 bases sitting between them. Germline V gives CDR1 KGHSH, CDR2 LQKENI. The CDR3 DNA reads as TGTGCCAGCTCACCGGTAACCAGCCAAGAGACCCAGTACTTC. As protein: CASSPVTSQETQYF.

Written as DNA, the CDR3 is TGTGCCAGCAGCATGGGACCGTCGAACACTGAAGCTTTCTTT. Translation gives CASSMGPSNTEAFF. The chain couples TRBV13 to TRBJ1-1, with D perhaps matching TRBD1 (5 bases). The CDR3 spans 14 residues. Per germline, CDR1 PRHDT and CDR2 FYEKMQ (reference sequence). Trimming stripped 5 bases from V and 1 base from J, with 11 bases between.

The V and J genes are TRBV5-1 and TRBJ2-7, with TRBD1 identical over 8 bases. Trimming at V came to 4 bases and at J to 3 bases, leaving 9 bases not matched to a gene. The CDR3 is 15 residues long. In germline, CDR1 is SGHRS, CDR2 YFSETQ. CDR3 sequence: CASSPGTGPYYEQYF. CDR3 in DNA: TGCGCCAGCAGCCCCGGGACAGGCCCTTACTACGAGCAGTACTTC. Drawing the rest from reference TRBV5-1 and TRBJ2-7, the complete variable domain is KAGVTQTPRYLIKTRGQQVTLSCSPISGHRSVSWYQQTPGQGLQFLFEYFSETQRNKGNFPGRFSGRQFSNSRSEMNVSTLELGDSALYLCASSPGTGPYYEQYFGPGTRLTVT.

The V gene is TRBV7-9, the J gene TRBJ1-1; D is uncertain. The V gene's germline CDR1 is SEHNR and CDR2 FQNEAQ (reference sequence). The CDR3 runs 14 residues. V shed 1 base and J shed 0 bases, with 6 bases lying between them. CDR3: CASSLGDLNTEAFF. In DNA, the CDR3 is TGTGCCAGCAGCTTAGGGGATTTGAACACTGAAGCTTTCTTT.

The chain couples TRBV5-5 to TRBJ1-5; D possibly corresponds to TRBD1 (5 bases). With 0 bases removed from V and 3 bases from J, the gap between germline ends came to 13 bases. Germline lookup yields CDR1 SGHKS and CDR2 YYEKEE (reference sequence). The CDR3 contains 16 residues. Here the CDR3 DNA reads TGTGCCAGCAGCTTGGGAGAGGCAGGGAACAATCAGCCCCAGCATTTT. Translating gives CASSLGEAGNNQPQHF. Together with reference TRBV5-5 and TRBJ1-5, the CDR3 gives the full variable domain: DAGVTQSPTHLIKTRGQQVTLRCSPISGHKSVSWYQQVLGQGPQFIFQYYEKEERGRGNFPDRFSARQFPNYSSELNVNALLLGDSALYLCASSLGEAGNNQPQHFGDGTRLSIL.

The V call is TRBV18, the J call TRBJ1-6; 8 nucleotides line up with TRBD1. CDR3 length: 15 residues. The V and J ends lost 3 bases and 7 bases, in that order; junction bases with no gene match: 5. Germline-derived CDR1 and CDR2 are KGHSH and LQKENI. As DNA, the CDR3 is TGTGCCAGCTCACCTGGACAGGGTACGAATTCACCCCTCCACTTT. It is translated as CASSPGQGTNSPLHF.

The gene calls are TRBV6-2 or TRBV6-3 and TRBJ1-2; maybe TRBD1 (5 bases). Germline values: CDR1 MNHEY, CDR2 SVGEGT. The CDR3 extends over 14 amino acids. V lost 6 bases, J lost 1 base, and 12 bases lay in between. CDR3: CASSFSTDNYGYTF. CDR3 bases: TGTGCCAGCAGCTTTTCGACAGATAACTATGGCTACACCTTC.

This clone is a singleton in its sample. The J gene is TRBJ2-6, the V gene TRBV9; D remains ambiguous. The CDR3 length is 16 residues. Germline values: CDR1 SGDLS, CDR2 YYNGEE. V dropped 0 bases and J dropped 0 bases, with 7 bases sitting between them. CDR3 protein: CASSVAKGSGANVLTF. DNA of the CDR3: TGTGCCAGCAGCGTAGCTAAGGGCTCTGGGGCCAACGTCCTGACTTTC.

The chain uses TRBV7-3 and TRBJ1-4, with D perhaps TRBD1 (5 bases). CDR3 size: 13 residues. The V end lost 4 bases, the J end lost 8 bases, and 11 bases lay between the germline ends. Germline assignment: CDR1 SGHTA and CDR2 FQGTGA. The CDR3 nucleotides read TGTGCCAGCAGCTCGGCCCGGGGGGAAAAACTGTTTTTT. Encoded protein: CASSSARGEKLFF.

This chain uses TRBV4-1 with TRBJ2-3; no definite D call. The CDR3 length is 11 residues. Germline CDR1 reads MGHRA; CDR2 reads YSYEKL. Trimming took off 6 bases at V and 8 bases at J, with 9 bases between the two ends. Written as DNA, the CDR3 is TGCGCCAGCAGTCAACCCGGTACGCAGTATTTT. It translates to CASSQPGTQYF.